This T cell receptor (beta chain) was sequenced in a study of blood T cell repertoires in COVID-19. Overall study context: COVID-19 samples, acute and convalescent, were from the United States, Italy and Spain. Nucleic acid was either cDNA or gDNA, and it came from T cells, B-cell-depleted T cells, or PBMCs.

In the authors' methods: Estimation of nucleated cell counts relied on the amplification of reference gene primers. Generated by immunoSEQ multiplex PCR, the TCRdb table keeps only in-frame clones and is missing some. V and J calls and clone size are given by that table; D and trimming were obtained from the DNA. The profile covers 400,000 to 450,000 clones, with more than 80% appearing a single time and 1.4% taken by the ten largest. CDR3 length: 13 residues. V gave up 4 bases and J gave up 2 bases, with 10 bases separating them. Germline CDR1 and CDR2: SGHDT and YYEEEE. This rearrangement joins TRBV5-6 to TRBJ2-7; D might be TRBD2 (5 bases). Material: peripheral blood. The TCR was taken from a woman in her 30s with active or convalescent COVID-19. DNA of the CDR3: TGTGCCAGCAGCGGGGAGAATCCCTACGAGCAGTACTTC. Its translation: CASSGENPYEQYF.